This T cell receptor beta chain was documented in a study of PD-1 blockade in classical Hodgkin lymphoma. Study at large: Patients in the cohort were put on intravenous nivolumab, 3 mg/kg every 2 weeks.

About this clone: The antigen remains undetermined.

Profiling relied on immunoSEQ multiplex PCR, and the TCRdb table lists in-frame clones only, not all of them. The profile shows approximately 14,000 clones, approximately 81% of them singletons. The CDR3 totals 14 residues. Trimming cost V 8 bases and J 5 bases, with 15 bases left between them. From germline, CDR1 is SGHVS and CDR2 FQNEAQ. Whole-study findings and limits: TCR diversity rose significantly by C4D1 in CD4+ but not CD8+ cells.

Time point denoted: cycle 4 day 1 (C4D1), after five to seven weeks of nivolumab. All the patients suffered relapse after autologous stem cell transplantation, and brentuximab vedotin exposure differed. Responses achieved at best were complete response, partial response or progressive disease. V and J are TRBV7-8 and TRBJ2-2, with D hard to call. The sequence was obtained from a human donor with classical Hodgkin lymphoma. The sequencing here drew on peripheral blood mononuclear cells (PBMCs), taken before the fourth cycle of nivolumab. CDR3 DNA sequence: TGTGCCAGCCGGAAAAGACTTGGGACCGGGGAGCTGTTTTTT. The encoded protein is CASRKRLGTGELFF.